The T cell receptor beta chain under discussion was sequenced for a study of blood T cell repertoires in COVID-19. Overall study context: The origin of the acute and convalescent COVID-19 samples was the United States, Italy and Spain.

Sequenced by immunoSEQ multiplex PCR; TCRdb stores in-frame clones only, minus some. In the table there are a few hundred thousand clones, 86% of which are singletons. J was trimmed by 4 bases and V by 6 bases; bases with no gene match: 6. The CDR3 extends over 14 amino acids. Germline V lookup: CDR1 SNHLY, CDR2 FYNNEI. The sequence derives from a man aged 35-49 years who had recovered from COVID-19. The sequencing input was peripheral blood. V and J are TRBV2 and TRBJ2-1; 7 positions match TRBD2. The CDR3 region has the DNA TGTGCCAGCAGCCCGGGACTACCATACAATGAGCAGTTCTTC. This gives the protein CASSPGLPYNEQFF.